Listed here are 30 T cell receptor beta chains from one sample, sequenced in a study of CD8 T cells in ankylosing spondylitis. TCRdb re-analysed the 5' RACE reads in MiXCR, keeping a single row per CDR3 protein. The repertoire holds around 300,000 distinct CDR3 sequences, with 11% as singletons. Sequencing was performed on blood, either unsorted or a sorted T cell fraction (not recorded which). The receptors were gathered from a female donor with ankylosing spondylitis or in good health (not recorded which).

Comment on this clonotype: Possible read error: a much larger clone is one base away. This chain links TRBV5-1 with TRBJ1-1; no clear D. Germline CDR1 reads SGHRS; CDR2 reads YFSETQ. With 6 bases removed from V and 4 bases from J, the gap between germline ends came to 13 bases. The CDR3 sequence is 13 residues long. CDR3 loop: CASTISTSTEAFF. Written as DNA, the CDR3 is TGCGCCAGCACCATTTCCACAAGCACTGAAGCTTTCTTT.

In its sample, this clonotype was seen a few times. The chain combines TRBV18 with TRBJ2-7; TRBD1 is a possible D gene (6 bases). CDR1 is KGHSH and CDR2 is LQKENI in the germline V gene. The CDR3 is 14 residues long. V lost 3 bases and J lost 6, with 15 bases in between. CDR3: CASSPRAGESEQYF. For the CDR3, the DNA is TGTGCCAGCTCACCCCGCGCAGGGGAATCCGAGCAGTACTTC.

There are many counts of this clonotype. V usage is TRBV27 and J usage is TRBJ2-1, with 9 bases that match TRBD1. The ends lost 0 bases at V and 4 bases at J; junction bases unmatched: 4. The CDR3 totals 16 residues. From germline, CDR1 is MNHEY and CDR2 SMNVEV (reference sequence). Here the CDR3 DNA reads TGTGCCAGCAGTTTATCCCGGGACAGGGTGTACAATGAGCAGTTCTTC. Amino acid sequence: CASSLSRDRVYNEQFF.

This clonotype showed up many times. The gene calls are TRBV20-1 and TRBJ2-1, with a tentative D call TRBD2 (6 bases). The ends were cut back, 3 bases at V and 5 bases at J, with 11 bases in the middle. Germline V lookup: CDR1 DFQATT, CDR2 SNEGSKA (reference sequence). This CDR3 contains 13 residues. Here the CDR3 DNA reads TGCAGTGCTAGTAGGGACTTCAACAATGAGCAGTTCTTC. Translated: CSASRDFNNEQFF.

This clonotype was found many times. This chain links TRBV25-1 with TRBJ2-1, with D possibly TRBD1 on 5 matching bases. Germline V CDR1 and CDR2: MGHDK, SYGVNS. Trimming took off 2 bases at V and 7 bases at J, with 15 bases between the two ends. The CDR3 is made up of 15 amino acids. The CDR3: CASSEAKRGYNEQFF. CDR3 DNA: TGTGCCAGCAGTGAAGCTAAAAGGGGATATAATGAGCAGTTCTTC.

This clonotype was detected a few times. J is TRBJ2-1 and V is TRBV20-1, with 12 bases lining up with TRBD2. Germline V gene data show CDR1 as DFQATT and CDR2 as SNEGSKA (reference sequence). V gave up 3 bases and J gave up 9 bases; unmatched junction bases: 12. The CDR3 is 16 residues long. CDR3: CSASWLAGGLVGEQFF. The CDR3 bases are TGCAGTGCTAGTTGGCTAGCGGGAGGGCTCGTGGGTGAGCAGTTCTTC.

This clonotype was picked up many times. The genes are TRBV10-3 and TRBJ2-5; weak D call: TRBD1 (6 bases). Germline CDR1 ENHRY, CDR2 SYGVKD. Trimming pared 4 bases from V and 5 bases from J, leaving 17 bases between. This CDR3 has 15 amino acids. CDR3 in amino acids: CAISGQGQGEETQYF. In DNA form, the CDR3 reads TGTGCCATCAGTGGCCAGGGACAAGGGGAGGAGACCCAGTACTTC.

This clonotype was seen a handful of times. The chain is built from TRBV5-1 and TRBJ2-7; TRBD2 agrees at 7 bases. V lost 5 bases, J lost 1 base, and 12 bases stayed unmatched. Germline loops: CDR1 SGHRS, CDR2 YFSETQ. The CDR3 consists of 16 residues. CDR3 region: CASRLREAGPSYEQYF. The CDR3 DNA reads TGCGCCAGCAGGTTGAGGGAAGCGGGGCCATCCTACGAGCAGTACTTC.

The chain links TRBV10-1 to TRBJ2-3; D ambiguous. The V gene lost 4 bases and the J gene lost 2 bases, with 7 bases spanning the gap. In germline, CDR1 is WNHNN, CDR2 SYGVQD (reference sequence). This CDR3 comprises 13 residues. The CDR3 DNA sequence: TGCGCCAGCAGTGCCGAGTACACAGATACGCAGTATTTT. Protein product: CASSAEYTDTQYF.

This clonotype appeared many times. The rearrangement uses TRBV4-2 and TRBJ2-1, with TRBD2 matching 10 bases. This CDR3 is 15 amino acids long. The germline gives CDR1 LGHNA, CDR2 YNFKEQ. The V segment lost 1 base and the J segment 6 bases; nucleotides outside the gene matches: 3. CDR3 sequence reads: CASSQALAGFNEQFF. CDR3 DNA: TGTGCCAGCAGCCAAGCACTAGCGGGGTTCAATGAGCAGTTCTTC.

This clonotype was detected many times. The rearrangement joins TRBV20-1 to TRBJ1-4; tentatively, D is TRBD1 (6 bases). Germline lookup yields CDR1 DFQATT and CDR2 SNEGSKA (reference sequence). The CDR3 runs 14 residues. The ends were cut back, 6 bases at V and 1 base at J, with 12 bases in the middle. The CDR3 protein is CSARGFLTNEKLFF. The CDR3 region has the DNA TGCAGTGCCAGGGGATTTCTAACTAATGAAAAACTGTTTTTT.

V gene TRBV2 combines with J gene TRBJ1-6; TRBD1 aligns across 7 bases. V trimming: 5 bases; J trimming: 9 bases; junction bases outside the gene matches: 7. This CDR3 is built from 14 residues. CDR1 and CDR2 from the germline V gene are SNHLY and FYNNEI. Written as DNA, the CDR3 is TGTGCCAGCAGTCCCGGGACAGCCATTTCACCCCTCCACTTT. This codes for CASSPGTAISPLHF.

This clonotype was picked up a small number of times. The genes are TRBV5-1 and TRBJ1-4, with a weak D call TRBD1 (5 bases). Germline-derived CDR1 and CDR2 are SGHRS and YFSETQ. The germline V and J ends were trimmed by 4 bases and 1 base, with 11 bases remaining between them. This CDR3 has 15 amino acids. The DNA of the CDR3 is TGCGCCAGCAGCCGAGAGGGGCGAACTAATGAAAAACTGTTTTTT. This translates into CASSREGRTNEKLFF.

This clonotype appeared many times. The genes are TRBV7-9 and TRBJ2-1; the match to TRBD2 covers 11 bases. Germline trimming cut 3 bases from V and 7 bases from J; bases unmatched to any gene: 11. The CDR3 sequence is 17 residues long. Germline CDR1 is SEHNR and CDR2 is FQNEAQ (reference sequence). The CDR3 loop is CASSFETSGILRNEQFF. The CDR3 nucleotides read TGTGCCAGCAGCTTCGAGACTAGCGGGATTCTTCGGAATGAGCAGTTCTTC.

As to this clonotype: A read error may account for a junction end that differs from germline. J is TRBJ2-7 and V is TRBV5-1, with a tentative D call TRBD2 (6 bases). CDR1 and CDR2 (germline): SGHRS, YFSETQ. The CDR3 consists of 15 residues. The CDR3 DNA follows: TGCGCCAGCAACTTGGAGGGGCTACTAGCCTACGAGCAGTACTTC. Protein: CASNLEGLLAYEQYF.

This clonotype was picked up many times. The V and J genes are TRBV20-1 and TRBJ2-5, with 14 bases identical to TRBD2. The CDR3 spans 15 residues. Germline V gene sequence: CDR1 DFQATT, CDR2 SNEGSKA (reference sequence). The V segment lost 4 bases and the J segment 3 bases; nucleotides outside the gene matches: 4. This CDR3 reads CSATRLAGGEETQYF. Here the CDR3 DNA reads TGCAGTGCTACACGACTAGCGGGAGGGGAAGAGACCCAGTACTTC.

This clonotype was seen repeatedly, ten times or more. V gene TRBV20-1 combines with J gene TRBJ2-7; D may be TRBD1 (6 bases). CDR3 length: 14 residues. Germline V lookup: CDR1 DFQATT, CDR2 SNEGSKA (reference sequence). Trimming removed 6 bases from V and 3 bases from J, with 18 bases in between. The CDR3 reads CSAPSPGHNYEQYF. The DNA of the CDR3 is TGCAGTGCCCCATCTCCGGGACACAACTACGAGCAGTACTTC.

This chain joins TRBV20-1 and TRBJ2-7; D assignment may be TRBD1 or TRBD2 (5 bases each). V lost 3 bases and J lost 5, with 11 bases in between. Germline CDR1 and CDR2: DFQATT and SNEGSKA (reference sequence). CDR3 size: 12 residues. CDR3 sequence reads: CSARRGENEQYF. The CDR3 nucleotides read TGCAGTGCTAGGAGAGGGGAGAACGAGCAGTACTTC.

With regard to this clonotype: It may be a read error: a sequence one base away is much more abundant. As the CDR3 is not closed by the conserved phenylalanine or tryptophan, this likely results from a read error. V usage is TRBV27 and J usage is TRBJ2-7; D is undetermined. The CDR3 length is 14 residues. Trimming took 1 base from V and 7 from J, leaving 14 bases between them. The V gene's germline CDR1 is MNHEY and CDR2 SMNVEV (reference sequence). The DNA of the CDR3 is TGTGCCAGCAGTTTATTAATCCGTGGGTCGGAGCAGTACATC. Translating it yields CASSLLIRGSEQYI.

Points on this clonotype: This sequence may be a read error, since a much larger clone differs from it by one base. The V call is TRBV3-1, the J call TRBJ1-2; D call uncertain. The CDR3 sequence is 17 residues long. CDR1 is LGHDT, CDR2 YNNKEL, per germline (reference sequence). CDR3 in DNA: TGTGCCTGCAGCCAAGATCTTTGGGCAGCTGCTAACTATGGCTACACCTTC. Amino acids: CACSQDLWAAANYGYTF.

CDR3 sequence (DNA): TGCGCCAGCACTAAACTCCCCGGGGTGGCTTTCTTT. Amino acids: CASTKLPGVAFF. The V call is TRBV5-1, the J call TRBJ1-1, with no clear D. Trimming pared 6 bases from V and 11 bases from J, leaving 17 bases between. From germline, CDR1 is SGHRS and CDR2 YFSETQ. The CDR3 totals 12 residues.

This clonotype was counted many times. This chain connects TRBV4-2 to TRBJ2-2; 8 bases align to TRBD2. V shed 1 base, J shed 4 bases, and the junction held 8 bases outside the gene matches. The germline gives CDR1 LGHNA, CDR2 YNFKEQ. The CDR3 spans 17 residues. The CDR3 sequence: CASSQAGLAGFTGELFF. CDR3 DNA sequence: TGTGCCAGCAGCCAAGCAGGTCTAGCGGGCTTCACCGGGGAGCTGTTTTTT.

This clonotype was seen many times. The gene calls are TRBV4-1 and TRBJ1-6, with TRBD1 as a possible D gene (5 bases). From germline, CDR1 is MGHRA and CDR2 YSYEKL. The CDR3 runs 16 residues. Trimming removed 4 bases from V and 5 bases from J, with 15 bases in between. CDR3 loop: CASSLRQGLDNSPLHF. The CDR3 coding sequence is TGCGCCAGCAGCCTACGCCAGGGACTCGATAATTCACCCCTCCACTTT.

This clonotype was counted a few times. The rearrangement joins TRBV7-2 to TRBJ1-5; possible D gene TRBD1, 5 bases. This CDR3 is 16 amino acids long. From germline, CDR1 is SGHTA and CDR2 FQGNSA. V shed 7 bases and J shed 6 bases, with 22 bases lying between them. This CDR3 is CASTLNGLGLSQPQHF. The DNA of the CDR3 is TGTGCCAGCACCCTCAACGGATTGGGGCTGAGTCAGCCCCAGCATTTT.

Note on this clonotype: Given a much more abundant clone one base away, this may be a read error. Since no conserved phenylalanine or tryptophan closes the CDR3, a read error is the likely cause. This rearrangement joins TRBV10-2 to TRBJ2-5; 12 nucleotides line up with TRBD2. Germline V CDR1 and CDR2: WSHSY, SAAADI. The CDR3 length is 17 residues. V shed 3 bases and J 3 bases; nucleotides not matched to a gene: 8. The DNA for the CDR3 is TGCGCCAGCAGTGATCTAGCGGGAGGGCACCGAAAAGAGACCCAGTACTTG. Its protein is CASSDLAGGHRKETQYL.

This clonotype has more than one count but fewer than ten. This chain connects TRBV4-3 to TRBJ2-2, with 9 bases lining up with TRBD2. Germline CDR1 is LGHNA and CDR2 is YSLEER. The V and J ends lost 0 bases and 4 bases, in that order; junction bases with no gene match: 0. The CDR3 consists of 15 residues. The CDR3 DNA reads TGCGCCAGCAGCCAAGAGACTAGCGGCACCGGGGAGCTGTTTTTT. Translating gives CASSQETSGTGELFF.

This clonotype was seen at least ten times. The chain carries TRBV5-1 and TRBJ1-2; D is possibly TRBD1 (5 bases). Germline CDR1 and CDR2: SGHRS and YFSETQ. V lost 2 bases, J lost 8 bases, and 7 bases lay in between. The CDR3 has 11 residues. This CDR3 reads CASSFGAGYTF. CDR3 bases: TGCGCCAGCAGCTTTGGGGCCGGCTACACCTTC.

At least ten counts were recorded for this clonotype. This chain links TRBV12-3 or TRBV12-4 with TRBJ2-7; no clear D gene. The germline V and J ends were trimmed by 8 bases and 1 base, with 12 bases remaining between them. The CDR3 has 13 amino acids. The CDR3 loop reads CASGELESYEQYF. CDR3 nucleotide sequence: TGTGCCAGCGGGGAATTGGAGTCCTACGAGCAGTACTTC.

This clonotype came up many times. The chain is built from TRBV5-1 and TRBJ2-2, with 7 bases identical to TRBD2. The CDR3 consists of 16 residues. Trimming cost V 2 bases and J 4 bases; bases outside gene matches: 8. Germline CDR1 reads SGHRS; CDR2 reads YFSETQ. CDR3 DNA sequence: TGCGCCAGCAGCTTAAGTCAAGCGGGACTCACCGGGGAGCTGTTTTTT. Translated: CASSLSQAGLTGELFF.

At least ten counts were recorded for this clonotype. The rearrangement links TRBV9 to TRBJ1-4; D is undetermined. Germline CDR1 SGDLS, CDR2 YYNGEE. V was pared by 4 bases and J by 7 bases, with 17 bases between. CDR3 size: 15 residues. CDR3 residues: CASSSGSLSSEKLFF. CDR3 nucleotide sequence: TGTGCCAGCAGCTCGGGGAGCCTAAGCAGTGAAAAACTGTTTTTT.